This TCR beta chain was identified in a study of regulatory T cells in long-lasting Graves disease. Documented time point: persistent/refractory GD, antithyroid drugs over 5 years with positive TRAb. RNA from PBMCs was the source of the TCR library. The sample holds many counts of this clonotype. Its antigen is undetermined. Findings and caveats of the study: Among persistent patients, a larger number of public clonotypes were shared (roughly 2,900) than among newly diagnosed patients (about 950). Persistent disease was associated with favored TRBV28 usage and with favored use of TRBJ1-2 and TRBJ2-5. Persistent Graves' patients showed reduced TCR diversity versus newly diagnosed patients.

The CDR3 totals 14 residues. CDR1 SGHTA and CDR2 FQGNSA come from the germline V gene. V lost 6 bases and J 2 bases, leaving 14 bases between the germline ends. Through Arm-PCR of CDR3 regions and iRepertoire HTBI primers, TCR beta libraries were built. One entry per CDR3 protein results from TCRdb running MiXCR on the multiplex PCR reads. This table holds about 470,000 distinct CDR3 sequences, more than 20% found once. This TCR came from a female donor with Graves disease. The sequenced sample was peripheral blood mononuclear cells (PBMCs), obtained when the disease was refractory, from a patient treated with antithyroid drugs. V is TRBV7-2 and J is TRBJ2-7; D is unresolved. CDR3 nucleotides: TGTGCCAGCAGTTCCGGATCGGTAGCCTACGAGCAGTACTTC. Its translation is CASSSGSVAYEQYF.